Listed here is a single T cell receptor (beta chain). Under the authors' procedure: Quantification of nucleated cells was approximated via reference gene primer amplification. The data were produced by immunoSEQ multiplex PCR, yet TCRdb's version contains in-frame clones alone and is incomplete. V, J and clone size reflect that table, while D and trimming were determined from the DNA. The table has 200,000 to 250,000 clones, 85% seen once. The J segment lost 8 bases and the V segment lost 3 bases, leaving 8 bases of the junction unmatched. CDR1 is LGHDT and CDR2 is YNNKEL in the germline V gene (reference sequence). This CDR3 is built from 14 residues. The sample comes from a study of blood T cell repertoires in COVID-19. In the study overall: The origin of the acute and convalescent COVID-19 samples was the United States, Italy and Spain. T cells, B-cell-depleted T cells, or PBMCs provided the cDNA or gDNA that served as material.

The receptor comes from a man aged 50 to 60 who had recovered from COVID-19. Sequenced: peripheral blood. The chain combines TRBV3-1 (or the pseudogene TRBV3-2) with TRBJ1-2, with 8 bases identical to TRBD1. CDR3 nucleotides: TGTGCCAGCAGCCACCGTGACAGGGGCGGGGGCTACACCTTC. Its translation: CASSHRDRGGGYTF.